This T cell receptor beta chain was identified during a study of blood T cell repertoires in COVID-19. Turning to the study itself: Samples representing acute and convalescent COVID-19 were sourced from the United States, Italy and Spain.

Assay: immunoSEQ multiplex PCR; the TCRdb copy retains only in-frame clones and omits some. Among under 400,000 clones listed, 70% to 90% were seen once. The CDR3 spans 15 residues. The trim removed 2 bases at V and 4 bases at J, leaving 5 bases unmatched. Germline values: CDR1 SNHLY, CDR2 FYNNEI. The sequence was obtained from a woman in her thirties with COVID-19, enrolled during active disease. Sample: peripheral blood. The genes are TRBV2 and TRBJ2-3; 8 nucleotides align to TRBD2. CDR3 nucleotides: TGTGCCAGCAGTGAATCGGCGGGGGGAGCAGATACGCAGTATTTT. Protein product: CASSESAGGADTQYF.